This T cell receptor beta chain comes out of a study of blood T cell repertoires in COVID-19. The CDR3 consists of 15 residues. Germline V gene lookup returns CDR1 SGHRS and CDR2 YFSETQ. V lost 0 bases and J 6 bases, leaving 13 bases between the germline ends. Profiled with immunoSEQ multiplex PCR; TCRdb holds only in-frame clones, not every one. The data contain fewer than 45,000 clones, roughly 80% of them singletons. The clonotype comes from a human donor in a cohort sampled during active COVID-19. The V gene is TRBV5-1, the J gene TRBJ2-1, with a tentative D call TRBD2 (6 bases). The sample taken for sequencing was peripheral blood. The CDR3 loop is CASSLVTGEGNEQFF. The CDR3 DNA is TGCGCCAGCAGCTTGGTAACGGGAGAGGGCAATGAGCAGTTCTTC.